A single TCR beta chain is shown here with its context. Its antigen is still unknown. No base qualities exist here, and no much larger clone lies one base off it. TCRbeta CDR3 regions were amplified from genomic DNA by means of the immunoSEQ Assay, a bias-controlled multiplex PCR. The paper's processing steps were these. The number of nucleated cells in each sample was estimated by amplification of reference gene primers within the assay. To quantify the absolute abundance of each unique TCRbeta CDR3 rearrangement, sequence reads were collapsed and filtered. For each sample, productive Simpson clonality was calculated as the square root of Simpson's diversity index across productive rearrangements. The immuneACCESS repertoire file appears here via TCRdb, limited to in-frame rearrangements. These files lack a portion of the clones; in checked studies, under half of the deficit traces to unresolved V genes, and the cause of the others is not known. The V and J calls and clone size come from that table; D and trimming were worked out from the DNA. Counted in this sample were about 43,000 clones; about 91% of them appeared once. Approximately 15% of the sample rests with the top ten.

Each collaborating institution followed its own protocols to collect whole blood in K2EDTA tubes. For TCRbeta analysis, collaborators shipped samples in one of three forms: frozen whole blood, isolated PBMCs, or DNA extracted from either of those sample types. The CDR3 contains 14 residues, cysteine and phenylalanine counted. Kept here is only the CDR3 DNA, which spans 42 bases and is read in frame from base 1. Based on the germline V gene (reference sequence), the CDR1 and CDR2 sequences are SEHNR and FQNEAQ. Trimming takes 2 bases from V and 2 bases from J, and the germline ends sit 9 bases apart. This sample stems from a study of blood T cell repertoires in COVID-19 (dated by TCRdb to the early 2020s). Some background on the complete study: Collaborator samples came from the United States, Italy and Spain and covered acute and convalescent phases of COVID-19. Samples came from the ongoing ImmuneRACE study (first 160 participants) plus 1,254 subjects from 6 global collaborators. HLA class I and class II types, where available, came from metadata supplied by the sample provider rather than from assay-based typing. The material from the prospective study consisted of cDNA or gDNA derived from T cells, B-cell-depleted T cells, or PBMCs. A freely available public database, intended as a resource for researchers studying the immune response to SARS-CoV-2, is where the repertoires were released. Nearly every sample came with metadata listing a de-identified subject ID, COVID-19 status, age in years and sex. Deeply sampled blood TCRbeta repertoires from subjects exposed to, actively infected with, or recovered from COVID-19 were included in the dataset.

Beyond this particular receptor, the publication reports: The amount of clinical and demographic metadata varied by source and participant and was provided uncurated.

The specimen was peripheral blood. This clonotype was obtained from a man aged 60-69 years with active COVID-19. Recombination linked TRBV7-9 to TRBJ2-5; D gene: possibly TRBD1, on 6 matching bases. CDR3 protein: CASSLSGDQETQYF. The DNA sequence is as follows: TGTGCCAGCAGCTTATCAGGGGATCAAGAGACCCAGTACTTC.